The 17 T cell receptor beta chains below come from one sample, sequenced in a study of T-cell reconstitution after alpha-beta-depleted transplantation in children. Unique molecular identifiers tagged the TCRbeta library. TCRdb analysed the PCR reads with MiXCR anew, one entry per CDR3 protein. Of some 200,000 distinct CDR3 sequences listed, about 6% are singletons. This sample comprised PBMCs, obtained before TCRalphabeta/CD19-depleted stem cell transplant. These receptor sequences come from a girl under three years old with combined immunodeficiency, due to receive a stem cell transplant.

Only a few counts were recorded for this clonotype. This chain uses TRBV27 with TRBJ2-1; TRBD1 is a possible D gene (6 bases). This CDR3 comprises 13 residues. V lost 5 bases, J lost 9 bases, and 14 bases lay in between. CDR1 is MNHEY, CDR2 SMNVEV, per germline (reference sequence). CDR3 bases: TGTGCCAGCAGTCTCAGGGGTGGGGGTGAGCAGTTCTTC. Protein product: CASSLRGGGEQFF.

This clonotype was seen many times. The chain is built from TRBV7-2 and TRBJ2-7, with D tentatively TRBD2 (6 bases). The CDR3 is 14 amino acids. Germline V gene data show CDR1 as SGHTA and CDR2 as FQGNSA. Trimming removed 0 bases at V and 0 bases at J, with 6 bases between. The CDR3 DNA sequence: TGTGCCAGCAGCTTAGCGCGGGACTCCTACGAGCAGTACTTC. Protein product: CASSLARDSYEQYF.

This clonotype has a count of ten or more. CDR3 in amino acids: CASSLSEDYQPQHF. In nucleotides, the CDR3 is TGTGCCAGCAGCTTGTCGGAAGACTATCAGCCCCAGCATTTT. J is TRBJ1-5 and V is TRBV5-6; D unresolved. Deletions cut 1 base from V and 5 bases from J, with 10 bases between. Germline CDR1 reads SGHDT; CDR2 reads YYEEEE. The CDR3 has 14 amino acids.

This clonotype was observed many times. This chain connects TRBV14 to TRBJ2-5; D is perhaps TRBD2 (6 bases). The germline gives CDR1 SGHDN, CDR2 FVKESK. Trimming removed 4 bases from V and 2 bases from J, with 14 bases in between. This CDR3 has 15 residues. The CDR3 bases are TGTGCCAGCAGCCGGGGGACTGAAATACAAGAGACCCAGTACTTC. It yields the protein CASSRGTEIQETQYF.

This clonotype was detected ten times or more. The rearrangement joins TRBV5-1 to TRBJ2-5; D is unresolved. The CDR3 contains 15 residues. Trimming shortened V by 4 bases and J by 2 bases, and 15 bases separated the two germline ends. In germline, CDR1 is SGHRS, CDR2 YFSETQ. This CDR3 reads CASSERLRGQETQYF. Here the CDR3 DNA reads TGCGCCAGCAGCGAACGATTGCGAGGTCAAGAGACCCAGTACTTC.

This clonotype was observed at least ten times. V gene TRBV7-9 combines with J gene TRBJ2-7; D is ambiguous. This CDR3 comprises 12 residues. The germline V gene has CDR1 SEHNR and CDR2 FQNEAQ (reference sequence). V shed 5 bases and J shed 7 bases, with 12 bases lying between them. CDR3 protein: CASSGRALEQYF. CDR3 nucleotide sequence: TGTGCCAGCAGCGGACGGGCCTTAGAGCAGTACTTC.

CDR3 sequence: CSARPRSGGISTAPRHEQYF. The CDR3 DNA reads as TGCAGTGCCAGGCCTCGTTCGGGGGGCATATCGACGGCCCCACGGCACGAGCAGTACTTC. The chain has TRBV20-1 and TRBJ2-7; the D gene is possibly TRBD2 (7 bases). Germline V gene lookup returns CDR1 DFQATT and CDR2 SNEGSKA (reference sequence). V gave up 6 bases and J gave up 5 bases, with 38 bases separating them. This CDR3 comprises 20 residues.

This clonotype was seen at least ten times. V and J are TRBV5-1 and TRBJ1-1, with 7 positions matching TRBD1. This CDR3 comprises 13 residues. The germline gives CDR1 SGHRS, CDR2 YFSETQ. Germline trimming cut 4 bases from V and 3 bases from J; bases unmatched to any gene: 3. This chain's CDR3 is CASSTGQYTEAFF. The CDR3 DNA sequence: TGCGCCAGCAGCACGGGACAGTACACTGAAGCTTTCTTT. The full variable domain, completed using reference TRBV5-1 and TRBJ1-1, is KAGVTQTPRYLIKTRGQQVTLSCSPISGHRSVSWYQQTPGQGLQFLFEYFSETQRNKGNFPGRFSGRQFSNSRSEMNVSTLELGDSALYLCASSTGQYTEAFFGQGTRLTVV.

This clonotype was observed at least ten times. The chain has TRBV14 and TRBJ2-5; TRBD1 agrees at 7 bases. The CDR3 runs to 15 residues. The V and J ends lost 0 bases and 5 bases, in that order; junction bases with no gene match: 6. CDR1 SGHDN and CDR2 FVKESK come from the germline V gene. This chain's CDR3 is CASSQDDRVYETQYF. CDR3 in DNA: TGTGCCAGCAGCCAAGACGACAGGGTCTACGAGACCCAGTACTTC.

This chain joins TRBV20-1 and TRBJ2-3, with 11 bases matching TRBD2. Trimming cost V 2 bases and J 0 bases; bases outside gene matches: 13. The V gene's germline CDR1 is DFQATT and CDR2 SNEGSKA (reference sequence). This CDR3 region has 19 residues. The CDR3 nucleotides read TGCAGTGCTAGAAGACTTCCGGGACTAGCGGAGGAGAGCACAGATACGCAGTATTTT. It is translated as CSARRLPGLAEESTDTQYF.

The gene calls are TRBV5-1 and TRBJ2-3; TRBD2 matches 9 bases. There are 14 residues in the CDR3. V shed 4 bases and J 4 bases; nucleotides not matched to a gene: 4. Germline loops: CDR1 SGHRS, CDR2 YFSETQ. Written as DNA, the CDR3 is TGCGCCAGCAGCCCACGGACTAGCGCAGATACGCAGTATTTT. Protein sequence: CASSPRTSADTQYF.

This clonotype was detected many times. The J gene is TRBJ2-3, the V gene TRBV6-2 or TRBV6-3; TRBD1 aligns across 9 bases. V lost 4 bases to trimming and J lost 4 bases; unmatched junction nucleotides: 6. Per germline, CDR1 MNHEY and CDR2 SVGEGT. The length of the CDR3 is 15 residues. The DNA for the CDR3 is TGTGCCAGCAGTTTGGGACAGGGCGAAGCAGATACGCAGTATTTT. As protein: CASSLGQGEADTQYF.

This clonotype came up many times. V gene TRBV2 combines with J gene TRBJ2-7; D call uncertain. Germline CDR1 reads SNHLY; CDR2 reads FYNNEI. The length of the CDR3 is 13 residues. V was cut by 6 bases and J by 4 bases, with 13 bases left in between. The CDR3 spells CASSIRDGYEQYF. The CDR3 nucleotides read TGTGCCAGCAGCATAAGGGATGGTTACGAGCAGTACTTC.

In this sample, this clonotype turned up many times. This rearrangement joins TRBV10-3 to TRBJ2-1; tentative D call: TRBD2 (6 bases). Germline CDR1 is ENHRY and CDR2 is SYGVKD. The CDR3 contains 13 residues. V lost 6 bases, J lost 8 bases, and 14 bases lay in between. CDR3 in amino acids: CAISEGGWDEQFF. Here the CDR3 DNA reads TGTGCCATCAGCGAGGGAGGCTGGGATGAGCAGTTCTTC.

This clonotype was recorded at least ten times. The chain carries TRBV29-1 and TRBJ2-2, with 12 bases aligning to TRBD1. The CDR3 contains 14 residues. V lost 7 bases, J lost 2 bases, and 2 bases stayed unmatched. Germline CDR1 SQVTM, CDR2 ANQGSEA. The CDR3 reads CSAGTGGNTGELFF. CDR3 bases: TGCAGCGCAGGGACAGGGGGCAACACCGGGGAGCTGTTTTTT.

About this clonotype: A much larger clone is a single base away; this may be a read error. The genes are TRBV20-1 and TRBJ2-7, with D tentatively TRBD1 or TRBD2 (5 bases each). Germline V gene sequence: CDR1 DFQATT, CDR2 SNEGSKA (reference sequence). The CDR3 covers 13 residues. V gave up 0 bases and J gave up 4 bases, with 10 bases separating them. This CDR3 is CSARDPGGYEQYV. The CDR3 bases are TGCAGTGCTAGAGATCCTGGGGGTTACGAGCAGTACGTC.

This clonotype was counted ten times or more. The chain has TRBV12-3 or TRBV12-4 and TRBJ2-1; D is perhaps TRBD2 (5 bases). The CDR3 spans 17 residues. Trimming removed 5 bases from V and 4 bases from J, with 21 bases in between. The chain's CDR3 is CASSPHEWPAVYNEQFF. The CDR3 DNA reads TGTGCCAGCAGTCCACATGAGTGGCCAGCGGTTTACAATGAGCAGTTCTTC.